The 21 T cell receptor beta chains presented below share a single source sample, sequenced in a study of patients and donors after allogeneic stem cell transplantation. TCRdb reprocessed the RT-PCR reads via MiXCR and lists one record per CDR3 protein. The sample records some 960,000 distinct CDR3 sequences, roughly 18% being singletons. The specimen was blood, either unsorted or a sorted T cell fraction (not recorded which). The receptors derive from a human donor who was either an allogeneic HSCT recipient or a stem cell or donor lymphocyte infusion donor (not recorded which). It is not recorded whose cells these are; they may come from a transplant donor.

This clonotype was observed a few times. The V and J genes are TRBV4-3 and TRBJ2-1, with a tentative D call TRBD1 (6 bases). V was pared by 0 bases and J by 5 bases, with 11 bases between. The CDR3 is 15 residues long. Germline assignment: CDR1 LGHNA and CDR2 YSLEER. The CDR3 reads CASSQDQGLDNEQFF. The CDR3 DNA reads as TGCGCCAGCAGCCAAGATCAGGGGCTGGACAATGAGCAGTTCTTC.

The rearrangement joins TRBV28 to TRBJ2-1; tentatively, D is TRBD1 (6 bases). Trimming stripped 5 bases from V and 2 bases from J, with 16 bases between. The CDR3 has 16 amino acids. Germline V lookup: CDR1 MDHEN, CDR2 SYDVKM. For the CDR3, the DNA is TGTGCCAGCAGTCTAGGGACAAGAAGACCCTACAATGAGCAGTTCTTC. Translated, it gives CASSLGTRRPYNEQFF.

The chain combines TRBV12-3 or TRBV12-4 with TRBJ2-2; maybe TRBD2 (5 bases). V was trimmed by 6 bases and J by 3 bases, leaving 14 bases between them. The CDR3 loop spans 15 amino acids. This chain's CDR3 is CASSHPDGDTGELFF. For the CDR3, the DNA is TGTGCCAGCAGCCATCCGGACGGGGACACCGGGGAGCTGTTTTTT.

This rearrangement joins TRBV9 to TRBJ1-4; TRBD1 aligns across 8 bases. This CDR3 spans 15 amino acids. The germline gives CDR1 SGDLS, CDR2 YYNGEE. V was pared by 3 bases and J by 3 bases, with 4 bases of the junction left unmatched. As DNA, the CDR3 is TGTGCCAGCAGCGAGGGACAGGTTCCTAATGAAAAACTGTTTTTT. Protein sequence: CASSEGQVPNEKLFF. The entire variable domain, with the rest obtained from reference TRBV9 and TRBJ1-4, is as follows: DSGVTQTPKHLITATGQRVTLRCSPRSGDLSVYWYQQSLDQGLQFLIQYYNGEERAKGNILERFSAQQFPDLHSELNLSSLELGDSALYFCASSEGQVPNEKLFFGSGTQLSVL.

This clonotype was counted a few times. This rearrangement joins TRBV5-6 to TRBJ2-7; D might be TRBD1 (5 bases). This CDR3 is 14 amino acids long. V was clipped by 5 bases and J by 3 bases, with 15 bases between them. CDR1 is SGHDT, CDR2 YYEEEE, per germline. In DNA, the CDR3 is TGTGCCAGCAGGCATTGGGGCAGTAGCTACGAGCAGTACTTC. Amino acids: CASRHWGSSYEQYF.

The chain has TRBV25-1 and TRBJ1-1; D gene ambiguous. This CDR3 comprises 11 residues. Trimming removed 10 bases at V and 5 bases at J, with 11 bases between. The germline CDR1 and CDR2 sequences are MGHDK and SYGVNS. CDR3 in amino acids: CATQRVTEAFF. CDR3 DNA sequence: TGTGCCACCCAGAGAGTTACTGAAGCTTTCTTT.

The J gene is TRBJ1-4, the V gene TRBV20-1; D might be TRBD1 (5 bases). The CDR3 runs 15 residues. CDR1 is DFQATT, CDR2 SNEGSKA, per germline (reference sequence). V was trimmed by 5 bases and J by 5 bases, leaving 18 bases between them. The CDR3: CSAPVIGTVNEKLFF. CDR3 nucleotide sequence: TGCAGTGCTCCTGTTATCGGGACGGTGAATGAAAAACTGTTTTTT.

The chain couples TRBV12-3 or TRBV12-4 to TRBJ1-6; 10 bases map to TRBD1. This CDR3 is 14 amino acids long. The J segment lost 10 bases and the V segment lost 6 bases, leaving 6 bases of the junction unmatched. The CDR3 DNA is TGTGCCAGCAGGACCGGGACAGGGGAGTCACCCCTCCACTTT. Translated: CASRTGTGESPLHF.

The CDR3 here is CASSDGTVRTQYF. The CDR3 DNA reads as TGCGCCAGCAGCGACGGGACGGTACGGACCCAGTACTTC. The rearrangement links TRBV5-1 to TRBJ2-5, with D tentatively TRBD1 or TRBD2 (5 bases each). The germline V and J ends were trimmed by 4 bases and 7 bases, with 14 bases remaining between them. This CDR3 spans 13 amino acids. The germline CDR1 and CDR2 sequences are SGHRS and YFSETQ.

This clonotype was detected a few times. The chain carries TRBV12-3 or TRBV12-4 and TRBJ1-2, with D perhaps TRBD1 (6 bases). Trimming removed 2 bases from V and 6 bases from J, with 13 bases in between. The CDR3 loop spans 14 amino acids. In nucleotides, the CDR3 is TGTGCCAGCAGTTTAACGGGCAGGGGCCATGGCTACACCTTC. Translating it yields CASSLTGRGHGYTF.

The chain uses TRBV10-3 and TRBJ1-5; no definite D call. V lost 4 bases to trimming and J lost 0 bases, with 7 bases between them. There are 14 residues in the CDR3. The germline V gene encodes CDR1 ENHRY and CDR2 SYGVKD. The CDR3 here is CAISARYSNQPQHF. In nucleotides, the CDR3 is TGTGCCATCAGTGCCAGGTATAGCAATCAGCCCCAGCATTTT.

The sample holds many counts of this clonotype. This chain uses TRBV10-3 with TRBJ1-5, with TRBD1 identical over 8 bases. V dropped 10 bases and J dropped 2; count of bases not matched to a gene: 4. This CDR3 has 13 residues. CDR1 and CDR2 (germline): ENHRY, SYGVKD. The CDR3 sequence: CATQGAGNQPQHF. The DNA for the CDR3 is TGTGCCACCCAGGGGGCTGGCAATCAGCCCCAGCATTTT.

V gene TRBV9 combines with J gene TRBJ1-1, with D unclear. Germline V lookup: CDR1 SGDLS, CDR2 YYNGEE. V dropped 2 bases and J dropped 4 bases, with 18 bases sitting between them. The CDR3 is made up of 16 amino acids. The CDR3 sequence is CASSVSGQSMITEAFF. CDR3 sequence (DNA): TGTGCCAGCAGCGTTTCCGGGCAATCAATGATCACTGAAGCTTTCTTT.

This clonotype occurred many times. The CDR3 reads CATSRVTSASSYEQYF. The CDR3 DNA reads as TGTGCCACCAGCAGAGTAACTAGCGCCAGCTCCTACGAGCAGTACTTC. The rearrangement links TRBV15 to TRBJ2-7; TRBD2 matches 7 bases. V lost 1 base and J lost 0; bases outside the gene matches: 6. The CDR3 loop spans 16 amino acids. The germline V gene encodes CDR1 LNHNV and CDR2 YYDKDF (reference sequence).

At least ten counts were recorded for this clonotype. The rearrangement uses TRBV12-3 or TRBV12-4 and TRBJ2-7; TRBD2 agrees at 7 bases. V dropped 3 bases and J dropped 8; count of bases not matched to a gene: 1. CDR3 size: 11 residues. CDR3 coding DNA: TGTGCCAGCAGTTTGGGGGGGAAGCAGTACTTC. This translates into CASSLGGKQYF.

The chain couples TRBV5-1 to TRBJ1-1; perhaps TRBD1 as D (5 bases). Trimming cost V 6 bases and J 4 bases, with 13 bases left between them. The CDR3 runs to 13 residues. The V gene's germline CDR1 is SGHRS and CDR2 YFSETQ. The CDR3 here is CASNGGDRTEAFF. CDR3 coding DNA: TGCGCCAGCAACGGGGGGGATCGCACTGAAGCTTTCTTT.

The chain has TRBV7-8 and TRBJ1-1; 9 nucleotides match TRBD1. Germline trimming cut 1 base from V and 0 bases from J; bases unmatched to any gene: 9. The CDR3 is 18 residues long. Germline V lookup: CDR1 SGHVS, CDR2 FQNEAQ. The CDR3, as DNA: TGTGCCAGCAGCTTAGTGGTGGACAGGGGAGTTATGAACACTGAAGCTTTCTTT. Translated: CASSLVVDRGVMNTEAFF.

This clonotype was counted only a few times. The chain carries TRBV4-1 and TRBJ2-2, with a tentative D call TRBD1 (6 bases). V was trimmed by 4 bases and J by 1 base, leaving 16 bases between them. The germline V gene has CDR1 MGHRA and CDR2 YSYEKL. The CDR3 is 17 amino acids. The CDR3 bases are TGCGCCAGCAGCCCAGGAGGACAGCGGCAGAACACCGGGGAGCTGTTTTTT. Protein: CASSPGGQRQNTGELFF.

This clonotype came up a few times. This chain connects TRBV2 to TRBJ2-7; a possible D gene is TRBD2 (7 bases). There are 15 residues in the CDR3. Trimming left V 5 bases short and J 7 bases short, with 21 bases between. CDR1 is SNHLY, CDR2 FYNNEI, per germline. In DNA form, the CDR3 reads TGTGCCAGCAGTCATTACCCCTCAGGGGAGGGGGAGCAGTACTTC. It is translated as CASSHYPSGEGEQYF.

This clonotype came up a few times. The CDR3 coding sequence is TGTGCCAGCAGTCCCCCCGACCTTAATGAAAAACTGTTTTTT. This gives the protein CASSPPDLNEKLFF. The chain couples TRBV6-1 to TRBJ1-4; D not resolved. This CDR3 is 14 amino acids long. Between the trimmed V and J ends, which lost 5 bases and 4 bases, there was a span of 11 bases. The germline CDR1 and CDR2 sequences are MNHNS and SASEGT.

This clonotype turned up a few times. The CDR3 loop is CASSFIGGRSYEQYF. DNA for the CDR3: TGTGCCAGCAGTTTTATTGGGGGGAGGTCCTACGAGCAGTACTTC. This sequence joins TRBV12-3 or TRBV12-4 and TRBJ2-7, with a possible D match to TRBD2 (6 bases). The length of the CDR3 is 15 residues. V was shortened by 3 bases and J by 1 base, with 13 bases between the two germline ends.